This record concerns one T cell receptor beta chain sequence. This specimen comes from a study of shared clonotypes between healthy human individuals. Profiled with immunoSEQ multiplex PCR; TCRdb holds only in-frame clones, not every one. The sample comprises fewer than 600,000 clones, roughly four fifths of which are singletons, and around 12% rests with the top ten. The germline V and J ends were trimmed by 7 bases and 1 base, with 10 bases remaining between them. CDR1 and CDR2 (germline): LNHDA, SQIVND (reference sequence). The CDR3 length is 13 residues. The sequencing sample was made of PBMCs. The gene calls are TRBV19 and TRBJ2-5, with D possibly TRBD2 on 6 matching bases. This receptor was taken from a woman aged 35 to 49 in good health. Some clones in this sample may be carry-over from other donors' samples. The chain's CDR3 is CASMRGSQETQYF. In DNA form, the CDR3 reads TGTGCCAGTATGCGGGGATCCCAAGAGACCCAGTACTTC.